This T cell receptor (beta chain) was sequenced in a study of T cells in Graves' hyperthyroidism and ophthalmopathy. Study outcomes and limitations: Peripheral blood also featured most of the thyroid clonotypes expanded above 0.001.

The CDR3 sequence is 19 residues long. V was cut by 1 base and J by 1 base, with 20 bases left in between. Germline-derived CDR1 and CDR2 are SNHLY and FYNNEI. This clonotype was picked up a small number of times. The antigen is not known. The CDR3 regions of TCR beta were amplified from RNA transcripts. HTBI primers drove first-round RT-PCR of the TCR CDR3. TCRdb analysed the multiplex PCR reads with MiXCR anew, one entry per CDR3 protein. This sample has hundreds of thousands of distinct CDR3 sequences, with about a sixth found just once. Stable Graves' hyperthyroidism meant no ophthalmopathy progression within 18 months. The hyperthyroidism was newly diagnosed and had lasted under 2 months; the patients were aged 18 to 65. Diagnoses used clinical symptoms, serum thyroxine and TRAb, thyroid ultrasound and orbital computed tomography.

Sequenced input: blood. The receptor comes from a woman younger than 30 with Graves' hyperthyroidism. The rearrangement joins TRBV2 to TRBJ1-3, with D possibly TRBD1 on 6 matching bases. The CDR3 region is CASSEGSWARTESGNTIYF. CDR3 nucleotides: TGTGCCAGCAGTGAAGGGTCTTGGGCAAGGACAGAATCTGGAAACACCATATATTTT.